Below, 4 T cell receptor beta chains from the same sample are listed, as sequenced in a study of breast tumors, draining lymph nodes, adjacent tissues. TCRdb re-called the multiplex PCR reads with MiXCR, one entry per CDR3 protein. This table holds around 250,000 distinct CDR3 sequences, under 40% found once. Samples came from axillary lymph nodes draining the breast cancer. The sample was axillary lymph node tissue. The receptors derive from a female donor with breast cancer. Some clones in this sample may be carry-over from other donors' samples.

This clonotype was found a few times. CDR3 sequence: CASSQGRSRTGFSYEQYF. Here the CDR3 DNA reads TGTGCCAGCAGCCAAGGCAGGTCCCGGACAGGGTTCTCCTACGAGCAGTACTTC. The V and J genes are TRBV3-1 and TRBJ2-7, with 8 nucleotides matching TRBD1. Germline V gene lookup returns CDR1 LGHDT and CDR2 YNNKEL (reference sequence). Unmatched junction bases numbered 11, after V lost 1 base and J lost 0 bases. This CDR3 has 18 amino acids.

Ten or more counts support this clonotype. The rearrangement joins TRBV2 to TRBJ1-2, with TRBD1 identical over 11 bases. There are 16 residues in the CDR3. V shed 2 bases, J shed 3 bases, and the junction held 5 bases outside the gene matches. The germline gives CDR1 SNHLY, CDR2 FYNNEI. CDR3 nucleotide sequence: TGTGCCAGCAGTGAACTTTGGACAGGGGGCGACTATGGCTACACCTTC. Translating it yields CASSELWTGGDYGYTF. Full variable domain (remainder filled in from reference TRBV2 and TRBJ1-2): EPEVTQTPSHQVTQMGQEVILRCVPISNHLYFYWYRQILGQKVEFLVSFYNNEISEKSEIFDDQFSVERPDGSNFTLKIRSTKLEDSAMYFCASSELWTGGDYGYTFGSGTRLTVV.

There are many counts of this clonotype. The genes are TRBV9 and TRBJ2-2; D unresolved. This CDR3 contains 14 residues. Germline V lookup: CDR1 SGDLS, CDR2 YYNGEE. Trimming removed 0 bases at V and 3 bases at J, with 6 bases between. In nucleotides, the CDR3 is TGTGCCAGCAGCGTAGCTGACTACACCGGGGAGCTGTTTTTT. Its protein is CASSVADYTGELFF. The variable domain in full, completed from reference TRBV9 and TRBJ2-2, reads DSGVTQTPKHLITATGQRVTLRCSPRSGDLSVYWYQQSLDQGLQFLIQYYNGEERAKGNILERFSAQQFPDLHSELNLSSLELGDSALYFCASSVADYTGELFFGEGSRLTVL.

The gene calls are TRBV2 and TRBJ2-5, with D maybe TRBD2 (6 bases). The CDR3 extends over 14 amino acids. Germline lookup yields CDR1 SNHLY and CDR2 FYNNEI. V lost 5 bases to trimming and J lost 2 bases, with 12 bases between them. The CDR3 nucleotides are TGTGCCAGCAGTCGACTAGGGAGGCAAGAGACCCAGTACTTC. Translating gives CASSRLGRQETQYF.